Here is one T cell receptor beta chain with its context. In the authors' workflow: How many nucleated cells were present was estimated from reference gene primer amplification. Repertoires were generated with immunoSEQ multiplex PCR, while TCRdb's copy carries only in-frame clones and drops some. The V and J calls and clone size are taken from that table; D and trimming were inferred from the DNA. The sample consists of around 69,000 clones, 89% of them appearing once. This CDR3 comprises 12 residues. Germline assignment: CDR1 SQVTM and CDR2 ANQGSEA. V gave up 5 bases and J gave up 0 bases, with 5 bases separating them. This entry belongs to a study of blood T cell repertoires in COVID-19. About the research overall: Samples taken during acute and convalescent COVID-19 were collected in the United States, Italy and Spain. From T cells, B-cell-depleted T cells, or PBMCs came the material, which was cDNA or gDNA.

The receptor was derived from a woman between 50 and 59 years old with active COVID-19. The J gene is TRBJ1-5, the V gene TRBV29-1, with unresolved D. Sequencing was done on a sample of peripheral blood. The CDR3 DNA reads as TGCAGCGTTCGGTCTAGCAATCAGCCCCAGCATTTT. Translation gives CSVRSSNQPQHF.